This T cell receptor (beta chain) came from a study of blood T cell repertoires in COVID-19 (dated by TCRdb to 2020 to 2021). Background for the entire study: Samples from collaborators originated in the United States, Italy and Spain and spanned both the acute and convalescent phases of COVID-19. The prospective study material was composed of cDNA or gDNA derived from T cells, B-cell-depleted T cells, or PBMCs. The dataset comprised deeply sampled blood TCRbeta repertoires from subjects exposed to, actively infected with, or recovered from COVID-19. The repertoires were released in a freely available public database intended as a resource for research on the immune response to SARS-CoV-2. Samples came from the ongoing ImmuneRACE study (first 160 participants) plus 1,254 subjects from 6 global collaborators. The sample metadata nearly always contained a de-identified subject ID, COVID-19 status, age in years and sex. Where HLA class I and class II types were available, the types were taken from metadata supplied by the sample provider, not from assay-based typing.

CDR1 SEHNR and CDR2 FQNEAQ were looked up in the germline V gene (reference sequence). V is clipped by 4 bases and J by 7 bases, and the sequence between their germline boundaries is 19 bases long. The CDR3 sequence holds 16 residues, the cysteine and phenylalanine included. The sequence is cut down to CDR3 DNA, 48 bases in frame from base 1. In the prospective study, participants were about 18 to 89 years old, resided in about two dozen geographic areas of the United States, and were enrolled through a virtual design. In the prospective study, cohorts were assigned on the basis of participant-reported clinical history obtained from a screening survey and a study questionnaire. Mobile phlebotomists in the prospective study collected whole blood, serum and a nasopharyngeal or oropharyngeal swab from every participant. Over an approximately 2-month period, participants in the prospective study had the option of providing additional blood draws and questionnaires. Prospective study blood samples were shipped either frozen or at room temperature before DNA extraction.

This clone was counted a few times. The antigen it binds to is not known. Base-call qualities are not available, and no considerably larger clone is one nucleotide away. The immunoSEQ Assay, a bias-controlled multiplex PCR, was used to amplify TCRbeta CDR3 regions from genomic DNA. In the original analysis: Within the assay, amplification of reference gene primers was used to estimate how many nucleated cells each sample contained. Sequence reads were collapsed and filtered to measure the absolute abundance of every unique TCRbeta CDR3 rearrangement. Productive Simpson clonality was computed per sample as the square root of Simpson's diversity index over productive rearrangements. In its TCRdb copy, this immuneACCESS table keeps in-frame sequences only and misses some clones. Where compared with another copy, unresolved V genes explain less than half of these, and the others have no known cause. V and J calls and clone size follow that table, whereas D and trimming were derived from the DNA. The sample table holds about 440,000 clones, of which nearly 90% were seen once. Of the sample, roughly 1.8% falls within the top ten clones.

The paper as a whole reports these results and caveats: Clinical and demographic metadata were provided uncurated, with the amount varying by source and participant.

Here the chain combines TRBV7-9 and TRBJ1-4; no D segment can be confidently identified. This clonotype was obtained from a woman younger than 35 with acute COVID-19. Source material: PBMCs or T cells enriched from blood (not recorded which). The sequenced DNA: TGTGCCAGCAGCTCCCGGTCCATCGACGGAGGTGAAAAACTGTTTTTT. Its translation is CASSSRSIDGGEKLFF.